The TCR beta chain described here comes from a study of CD8+CD57+ T cells in acquired aplastic anemia. Looking at the study overall: Each DNA sample taken from sorted CD4+ and CD8+ cells came to about 3 ug on average. The study obtained 8.5 million to 12 million reads on average for CD4+ cells from healthy donors.

On this clonotype itself: Its cognate antigen is unknown.

The V gene lost 3 bases and the J gene lost 10 bases, with 4 bases spanning the gap. CDR1 SNHLY and CDR2 FYNNEI come from the germline V gene. The CDR3 has 10 residues. General observations from the study: Patient and control CD8+ Simpson's diversity was not significantly different.

Profiles of TCR beta VDJ and CDR3 were generated from a genomic DNA template. One entry per CDR3 protein results from TCRdb running MiXCR on the reads. The sample includes about 190,000 distinct CDR3 sequences, 54% of them seen just once. The chain has TRBV2 and TRBJ2-1, with D unresolved. The sequenced sample consisted of sorted CD4+, CD8+, or CD8+CD57+ T cells (not recorded which) from PBMCs. This TCR was recovered from a human donor in good health, serving as a control. CDR3 region: CASSDVEQFF. The CDR3 coding sequence is TGTGCCAGCAGTGATGTAGAGCAGTTCTTC.